Here is one T cell receptor (beta chain) with its context. Antigen specificity is unknown. The data stem from a study of T-cell reconstitution after alpha-beta-depleted transplantation in children. The study's findings and limits: T-cell numbers and diversity, one year after transplant, stemmed largely from T cells that were newly produced. For some patients, TCRbeta diversity was high at day 60 because of recipient T cells and thymic progenitors that survived. About two months after transplant, alpha-beta T cells reportedly came from several hundred expanded graft clones.

The authors prepared the TCRbeta library with unique molecular identifiers. TCRdb independently ran MiXCR on the PCR reads; one entry per CDR3 protein. This table has a few hundred thousand distinct CDR3 sequences, 10% to 15% appearing once. Germline V gene lookup returns CDR1 SQVTM and CDR2 ANQGSEA. The CDR3 is made up of 14 amino acids. Sample: PBMCs, mostly from graft donor cells, taken 360 days after TCRalphabeta/CD19-depleted stem cell transplant. The TCR was taken from a male patient between 5 and 17 years old who had a stem cell transplant for acute myeloid leukemia, so the T cells may come from the graft donor. This chain connects TRBV29-1 to TRBJ2-1; TRBD2 matches at 11 bases. The CDR3 spells CTLRTSGQYNEQFF. The CDR3 DNA reads TGCACCCTCCGGACTAGCGGGCAATACAATGAGCAGTTCTTC.